Below, 11 T cell receptor beta chains from the same sample are listed, as sequenced in a study of early stage breast cancer tumors. TCRdb's copy holds only in-frame clones and misses some; the assay was immunoSEQ multiplex PCR. Of roughly 1,600 clones in the sample, about 76% were seen once. Sequenced sample: normal breast tissue next to the tumor. These receptors came from a person aged 65-85 years with breast cancer.

The chain is built from TRBV5-6 and TRBJ1-1; unclear D gene. Germline loops: CDR1 SGHDT, CDR2 YYEEEE. V was cut by 3 bases and J by 2 bases, with 14 bases left in between. The CDR3 is 15 amino acids. The CDR3 DNA reads as TGTGCCAGCAGCTCCCTCTACGAACCTAACACTGAAGCTTTCTTT. Translating it yields CASSSLYEPNTEAFF.

This clone was seen a few times. Here the CDR3 DNA reads TGTGCCAGCAGTGAAAAGGACAGGGGGGTTTATGAGCAGTTCTTC. Protein: CASSEKDRGVYEQFF. The chain recombines TRBV25-1 with TRBJ2-1; TRBD1 agrees at 10 bases. Germline values: CDR1 MGHDK, CDR2 SYGVNS. The CDR3 consists of 15 residues. With 2 bases clipped from V and 8 bases from J, the junction kept 6 bases outside the gene matches.

This clone was picked up a small number of times. The chain couples TRBV7-7 to TRBJ2-7, with TRBD2 identical over 8 bases. With V trimmed by 5 bases and J by 6 bases, 6 bases remained unmatched. The CDR3 contains 13 residues. Germline lookup yields CDR1 SSHAT and CDR2 FNYEAQ (reference sequence). The CDR3: CASSPSAGGEQYF. CDR3 sequence (DNA): TGTGCCAGCAGCCCGTCGGCGGGGGGCGAGCAGTACTTC.

In this sample, this clone turned up a few times. This chain joins TRBV30 and TRBJ1-1, with 8 positions matching TRBD1. V was pared by 3 bases and J by 3 bases, with 3 bases of the junction left unmatched. CDR3 length: 13 residues. Germline V gene lookup returns CDR1 GTSNPN and CDR2 SVGIG (reference sequence). This CDR3 is CAWRDRADTEAFF. Written as DNA, the CDR3 is TGTGCCTGGAGGGACAGGGCGGACACTGAAGCTTTCTTT.

The genes are TRBV2 and TRBJ2-3, with D possibly TRBD1 on 6 matching bases. This CDR3 comprises 16 residues. Trimming stripped 4 bases from V and 1 base from J, with 15 bases between. CDR1 is SNHLY and CDR2 is FYNNEI in the germline V gene. CDR3 sequence (DNA): TGTGCCAGCAGTGCCTGGCAGGGGAAGGGCACAGATACGCAGTATTTT. It specifies CASSAWQGKGTDTQYF.

This chain joins TRBV7-2 and TRBJ2-7, with a weak D call TRBD2 (7 bases). CDR1 and CDR2 (germline): SGHTA, FQGNSA. V was cut by 3 bases and J by 2 bases, with 11 bases left in between. The CDR3 totals 14 residues. CDR3 nucleotides: TGTGCCAGCAGCTTGCGGGGGCCGACCTACGAGCAGTACTTC. The encoded protein is CASSLRGPTYEQYF.

In its sample, this clone was seen a few times. For the CDR3, the DNA is TGTGCCAGCAGTCCTTACAGGGCAGCCGACACTGAAGCTTTCTTT. It encodes CASSPYRAADTEAFF. The chain is built from TRBV27 and TRBJ1-1; maybe TRBD1 (6 bases). Trimming stripped 5 bases from V and 3 bases from J, with 16 bases between. There are 15 residues in the CDR3. The germline gives CDR1 MNHEY, CDR2 SMNVEV (reference sequence).

V and J are TRBV4-3 and TRBJ1-5, with no clear D. The V and J ends lost 1 base and 4 bases respectively, with 11 bases between them. CDR1 is LGHNA, CDR2 YSLEER, per germline. This CDR3 is built from 15 residues. CDR3 sequence reads: CASSQVTGTNQPQHF. The CDR3 bases are TGCGCCAGCAGCCAAGTGACTGGAACTAATCAGCCCCAGCATTTT.

The CDR3 loop reads CASSPSGAHGYTF. CDR3 in DNA: TGTGCCAGCAGCCCCTCAGGGGCCCATGGCTACACCTTC. The rearrangement joins TRBV9 to TRBJ1-2; a weak D match, TRBD1 (6 bases). V lost 4 bases and J lost 6, with 13 bases in between. Germline CDR1 and CDR2: SGDLS and YYNGEE. The CDR3 spans 13 residues.

This clone was seen a few times. The V gene is TRBV7-2, the J gene TRBJ1-6; weak D call: TRBD1 (6 bases). This CDR3 contains 16 residues. The germline V gene has CDR1 SGHTA and CDR2 FQGNSA. V was cut by 1 base and J by 6 bases, with 13 bases left in between. The CDR3 nucleotides are TGTGCCAGCAGCTTAGGCAGGGGAAGAAGTAATTCACCCCTCCACTTT. Translating gives CASSLGRGRSNSPLHF.

This clone was detected once. The chain combines TRBV7-9 with TRBJ1-3, with a tentative D call TRBD1 (6 bases). In germline, CDR1 is SEHNR, CDR2 FQNEAQ (reference sequence). V was cut by 4 bases and J by 0 bases, with 10 bases left in between. The CDR3 spans 15 residues. CDR3 in amino acids: CASSSGQNSGNTIYF. CDR3 DNA: TGTGCCAGCAGCTCCGGACAGAACTCTGGAAACACCATATATTTT.